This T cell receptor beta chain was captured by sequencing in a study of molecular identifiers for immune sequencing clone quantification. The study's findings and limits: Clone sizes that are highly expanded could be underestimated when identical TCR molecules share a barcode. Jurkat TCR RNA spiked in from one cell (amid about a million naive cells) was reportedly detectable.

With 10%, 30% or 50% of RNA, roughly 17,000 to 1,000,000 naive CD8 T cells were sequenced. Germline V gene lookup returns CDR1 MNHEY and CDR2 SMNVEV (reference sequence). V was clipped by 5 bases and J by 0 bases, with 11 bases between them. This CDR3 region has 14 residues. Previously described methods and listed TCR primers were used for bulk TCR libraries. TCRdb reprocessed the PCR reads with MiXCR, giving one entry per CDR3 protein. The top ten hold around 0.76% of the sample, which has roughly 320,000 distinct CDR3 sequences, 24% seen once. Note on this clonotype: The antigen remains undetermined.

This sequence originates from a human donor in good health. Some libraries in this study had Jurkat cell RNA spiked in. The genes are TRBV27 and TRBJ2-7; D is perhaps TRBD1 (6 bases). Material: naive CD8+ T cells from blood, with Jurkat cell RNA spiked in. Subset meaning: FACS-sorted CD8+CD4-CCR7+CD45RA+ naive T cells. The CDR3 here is CASSTYRASYEQYF. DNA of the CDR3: TGTGCCAGCAGTACCTACAGGGCCTCCTACGAGCAGTACTTC.